The entry below gives a single TCR beta chain sequence along with its context. The data were obtained in a study of radiation and T cells in renal cell carcinoma. Time point in this sample: blood 4 weeks post-SBRT, at nephrectomy. Treatment denoted: 15 Gy SBRT to primary tumor, nephrectomy 4 weeks later. The tumor was a clear cell renal cell carcinoma. Germline V gene lookup returns CDR1 SGHDN and CDR2 FVKESK. V lost 0 bases and J 3 bases, leaving 3 bases between the germline ends. The CDR3 runs to 12 residues. Clones were sequenced by immunoSEQ multiplex PCR, and TCRdb holds only the in-frame ones, with some missing. The table shows under 200,000 clones, with about 88% occurring only once.

The chain couples TRBV14 to TRBJ2-7; D remains unclear. The sequence was collected from a woman aged 45-59 years with renal cell carcinoma. This sample comprised blood, obtained from a patient whose treatment included radiotherapy and nephrectomy. The CDR3 DNA reads as TGTGCCAGCAGCCAAGATCGCTACGAGCAGTACTTC. Translation gives CASSQDRYEQYF.